The rows below give T cell receptor beta chains drawn from one sample of a study of T cells expressing NK-cell markers. Following a re-call of the 5' RACE reads, TCRdb has one entry per CDR3 protein and lacks DNA. The sample's table shows 160,000 or so distinct CDR3 sequences. The sample taken for sequencing was blood T cells: a sorted CD56 or NKG2C T cell subset, CD4+ or CD8+ T cells, or bulk PBMC T cells (not recorded which). The receptors come from a woman between 18 and 70 years old in good health. Each CDR3 is given with its conserved first and last residue.

j_gene | v_gene | CDR3aa
TRBJ1-3 | TRBV20-1 | CSAAQGAGGGNTIYF
TRBJ2-4 | TRBV2 | CASKGTGGKKYF
TRBJ1-6 | TRBV12-3/TRBV12-4 | CASSLALGTGDFSSPLHF
TRBJ1-6 | TRBV12-3/TRBV12-4 | CASRMGGSPLHF
TRBJ2-5 | TRBV29-1 | CSVALPGASAETQYF
TRBJ1-6 | TRBV21-1 | CASSKGPVLRSPLHF
TRBJ1-1 | TRBV5-1 | CASSTIQGLNTEAFF
TRBJ2-7 | TRBV14 | CASSQSDGVEQYF
TRBJ2-1 | TRBV7-3 | CASSVDRQGEQFF
TRBJ1-4 | TRBV12-3/TRBV12-4 | CASSQSFNEKLFF
TRBJ2-1 | TRBV5-1 | CASSLPGTSGGIDEQFF
TRBJ1-2 | TRBV5-1 | CASSLDKYGYTF
TRBJ1-5 | TRBV7-2 | CASSLVAGGSQPQHF
TRBJ1-1 | TRBV7-9 | CASSANMDTEAFF